This T cell receptor beta chain was sequenced in a study of blood T cell repertoires in COVID-19. About the research overall: Sample material is recorded as cDNA or gDNA derived from T cells, B-cell-depleted T cells, or PBMCs.

CDR1 SEHNR and CDR2 FQNEAQ come from the germline V gene (reference sequence). Trimming took 6 bases from V and 3 from J, leaving 11 bases between them. The CDR3 is 14 residues long. Original processing methods: Reference gene primer amplification gave nucleated cell count estimates. The assay was immunoSEQ multiplex PCR, and TCRdb's table has in-frame clones only and misses some. V, J and clone size are taken as reported in that table, and D and trimming were inferred from the DNA itself. The sample lists about 94,000 clones, under 90% seen once, with 15% to 20% in the top ten. The sample consisted of peripheral blood. The rearrangement joins TRBV7-9 to TRBJ1-4; D is ambiguous. The TCR was taken from a human donor in a cohort sampled during active COVID-19. The chain's CDR3 is CASRAQIPNEKLFF. DNA of the CDR3: TGTGCCAGCAGAGCACAGATACCTAATGAAAAACTGTTTTTT.